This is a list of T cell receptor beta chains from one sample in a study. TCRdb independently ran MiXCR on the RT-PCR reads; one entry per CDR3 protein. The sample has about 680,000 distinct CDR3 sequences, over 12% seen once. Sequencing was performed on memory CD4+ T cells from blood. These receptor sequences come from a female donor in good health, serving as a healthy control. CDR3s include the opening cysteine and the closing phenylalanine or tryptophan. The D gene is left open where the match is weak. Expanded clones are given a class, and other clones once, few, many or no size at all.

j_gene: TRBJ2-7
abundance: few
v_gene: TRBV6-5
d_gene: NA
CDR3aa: CASSYVAGASYEQYF
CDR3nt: TGTGCCAGCAGTTACGTTGCGGGGGCCTCCTACGAGCAGTACTTC

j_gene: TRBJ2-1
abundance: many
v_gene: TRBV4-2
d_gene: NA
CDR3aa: CASSQTYNEQFF
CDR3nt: TGTGCCAGCAGCCAGACCTACAATGAGCAGTTCTTC

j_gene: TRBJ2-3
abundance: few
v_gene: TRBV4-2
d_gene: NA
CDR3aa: CASSQARQRPTDTQYF
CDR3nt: TGTGCCAGCAGCCAAGCCCGACAGAGACCCACAGATACGCAGTATTTT

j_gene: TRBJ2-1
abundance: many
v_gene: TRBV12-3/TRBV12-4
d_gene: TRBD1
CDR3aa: CASTPGQANNEQFF
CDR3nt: TGTGCCAGCACCCCTGGACAGGCTAACAATGAGCAGTTCTTC

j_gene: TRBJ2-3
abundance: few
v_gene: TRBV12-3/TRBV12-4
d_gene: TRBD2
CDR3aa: CASSLGLAGGRWGTDTQYF
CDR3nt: TGTGCCAGCAGTCTCGGACTAGCGGGGGGAAGGTGGGGCACAGATACGCAGTATTTT

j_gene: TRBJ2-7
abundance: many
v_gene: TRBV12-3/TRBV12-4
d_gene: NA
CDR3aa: CASSFAEGEQYF
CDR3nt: TGTGCCAGCAGTTTCGCGGAGGGCGAGCAGTACTTC

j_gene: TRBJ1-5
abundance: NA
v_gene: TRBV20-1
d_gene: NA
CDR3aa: CSAQGIYQGFQPQHF
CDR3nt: TGCAGTGCCCAAGGGATTTACCAGGGGTTTCAGCCCCAGCATTTT

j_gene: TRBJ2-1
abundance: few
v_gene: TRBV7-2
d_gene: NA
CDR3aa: CASSRTQHEQFF
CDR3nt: TGTGCCAGCAGCCGGACCCAGCATGAGCAGTTCTTC

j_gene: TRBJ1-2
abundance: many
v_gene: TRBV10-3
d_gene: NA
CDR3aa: CAISESSSGGTYGYTF
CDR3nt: TGTGCCATCAGTGAGTCCTCGAGCGGAGGAACCTATGGCTACACCTTC

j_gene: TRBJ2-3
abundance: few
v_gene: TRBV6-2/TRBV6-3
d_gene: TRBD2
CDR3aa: CASSPTSGGQRGTQYF
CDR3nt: TGTGCCAGCAGCCCTACTAGCGGGGGCCAACGGGGGACGCAGTATTTT

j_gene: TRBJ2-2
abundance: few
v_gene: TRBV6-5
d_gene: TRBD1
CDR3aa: CASTDRAGELFF
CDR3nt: TGTGCCAGCACCGACAGGGCCGGGGAGCTGTTTTTT

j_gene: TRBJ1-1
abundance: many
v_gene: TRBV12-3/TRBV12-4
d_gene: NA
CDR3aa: CASSQNARGTEAFF
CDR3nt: TGTGCCAGCAGCCAAAATGCCAGGGGCACTGAAGCTTTCTTT

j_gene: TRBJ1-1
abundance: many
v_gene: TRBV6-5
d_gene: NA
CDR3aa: CASRNWETEAFF
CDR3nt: TGTGCCAGCAGAAACTGGGAGACTGAAGCTTTCTTT

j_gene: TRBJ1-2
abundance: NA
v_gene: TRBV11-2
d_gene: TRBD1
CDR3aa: CASSVSPGTGTLYGYTF
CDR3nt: TGTGCCAGCAGCGTATCGCCCGGGACAGGGACTCTCTATGGCTACACCTTC

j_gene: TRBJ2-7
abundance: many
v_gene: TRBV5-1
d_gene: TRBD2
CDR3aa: CASSSTSASYEQYF
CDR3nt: TGCGCCAGCAGCTCGACTAGCGCTTCCTACGAGCAGTACTTC

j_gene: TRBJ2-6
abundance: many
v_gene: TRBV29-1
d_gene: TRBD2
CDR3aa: CSVADRGAGANVLTF
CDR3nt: TGCAGCGTTGCAGATCGGGGGGCTGGGGCCAACGTCCTGACTTTC

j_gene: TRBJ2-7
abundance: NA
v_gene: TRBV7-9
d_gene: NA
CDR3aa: CASSSRGAGAREQYF
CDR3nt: TGTGCCAGCAGCTCCCGAGGGGCAGGGGCGAGAGAGCAGTACTTC

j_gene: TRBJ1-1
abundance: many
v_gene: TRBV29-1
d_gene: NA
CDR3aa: CSGVRGRVDGEAFF
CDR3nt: TGCAGCGGGGTACGGGGAAGGGTGGATGGTGAAGCTTTCTTT

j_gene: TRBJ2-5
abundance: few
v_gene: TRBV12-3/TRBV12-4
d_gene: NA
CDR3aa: CASSLLDNQETQYF
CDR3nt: TGTGCCAGCAGTTTGCTAGATAACCAAGAGACCCAGTACTTC

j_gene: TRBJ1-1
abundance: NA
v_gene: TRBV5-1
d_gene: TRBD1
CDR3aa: CASSVPTGIATEAFF
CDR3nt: TGCGCCAGCAGCGTCCCGACAGGGATCGCCACTGAAGCTTTCTTT

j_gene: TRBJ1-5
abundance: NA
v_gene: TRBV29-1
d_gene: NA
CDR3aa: CSVGHDYQPQHF
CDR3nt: TGCAGCGTTGGGCACGACTATCAGCCCCAGCATTTT

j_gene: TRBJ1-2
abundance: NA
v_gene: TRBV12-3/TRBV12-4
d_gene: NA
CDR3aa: CASSPWGSF
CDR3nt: TGTGCCAGCAGTCCATGGGGCTCCTTC

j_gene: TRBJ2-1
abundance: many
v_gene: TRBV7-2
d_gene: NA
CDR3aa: CASSPVALYSYNEQFF
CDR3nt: TGTGCCAGCAGCCCTGTAGCGCTTTACTCCTACAATGAGCAGTTCTTC

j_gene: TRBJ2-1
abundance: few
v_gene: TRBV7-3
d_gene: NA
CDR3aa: CASSKALTGGRDEQFF
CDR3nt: TGTGCCAGCAGTAAAGCCCTCACGGGGGGCCGGGATGAGCAGTTCTTC

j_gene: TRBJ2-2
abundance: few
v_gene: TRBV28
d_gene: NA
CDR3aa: CAGHSAAASTGELFF
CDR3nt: TGTGCCGGTCACTCGGCAGCGGCGTCTACCGGGGAGCTGTTTTTT

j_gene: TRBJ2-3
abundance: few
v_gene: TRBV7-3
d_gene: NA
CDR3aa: CASSLTRAPSTDTQYF
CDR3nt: TGTGCCAGCAGCTTAACCAGGGCTCCTAGCACAGATACGCAGTATTTT

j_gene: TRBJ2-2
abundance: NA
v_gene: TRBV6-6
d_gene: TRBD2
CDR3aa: CASSYLASGVNTGELFF
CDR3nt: TGTGCCAGCAGTTACTTGGCTAGCGGGGTAAACACCGGGGAGCTGTTTTTT

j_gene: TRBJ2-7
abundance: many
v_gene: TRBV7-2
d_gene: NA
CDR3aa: CASRPQMGSLYEQYF
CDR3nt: TGTGCCAGCAGACCCCAGATGGGAAGCCTCTACGAGCAGTACTTC

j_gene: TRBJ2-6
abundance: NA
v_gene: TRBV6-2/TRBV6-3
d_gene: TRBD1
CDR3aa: CASSKPYGQGFSGANVLTF
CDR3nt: TGTGCCAGCAGTAAACCTTATGGACAGGGGTTCTCTGGGGCCAACGTCCTGACTTTC

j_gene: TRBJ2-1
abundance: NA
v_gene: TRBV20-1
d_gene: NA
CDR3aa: CSAPQTVLTVYNEQFF
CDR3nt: TGCAGTGCCCCGCAAACGGTCCTAACAGTCTACAATGAGCAGTTCTTC

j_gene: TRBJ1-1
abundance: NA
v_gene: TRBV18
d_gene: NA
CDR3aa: CASSPPGVPTEAFF
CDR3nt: TGTGCCAGCTCACCACCGGGGGTACCCACTGAAGCTTTCTTT

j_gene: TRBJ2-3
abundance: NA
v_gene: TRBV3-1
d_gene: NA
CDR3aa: CASRKGGSADTQYF
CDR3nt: TGTGCCAGCAGGAAGGGGGGGTCCGCAGATACGCAGTATTTT

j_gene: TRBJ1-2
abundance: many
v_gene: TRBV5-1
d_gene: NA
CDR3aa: CASSLGHRSDGYTF
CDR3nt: TGCGCCAGCAGCTTGGGACACCGCAGCGATGGCTACACCTTC

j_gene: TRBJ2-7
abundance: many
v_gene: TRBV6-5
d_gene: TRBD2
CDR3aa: CASSYSGGRATYEQYF
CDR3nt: TGTGCCAGCAGTTACTCCGGCGGGAGGGCAACCTACGAGCAGTACTTC

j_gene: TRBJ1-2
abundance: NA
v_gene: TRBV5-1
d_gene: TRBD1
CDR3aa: CASSLLQGTGYTF
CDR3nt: TGCGCCAGCAGCCTATTACAGGGGACCGGCTACACCTTC

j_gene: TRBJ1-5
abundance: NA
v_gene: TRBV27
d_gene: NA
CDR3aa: CASSTDSNQPQHF
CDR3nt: TGTGCCAGCAGCACCGATAGCAATCAGCCCCAGCATTTT

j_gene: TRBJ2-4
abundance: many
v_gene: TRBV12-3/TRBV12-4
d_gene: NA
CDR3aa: CASSLAVANIQYF
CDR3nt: TGTGCCAGCAGTTTAGCGGTGGCAAACATTCAGTACTTC

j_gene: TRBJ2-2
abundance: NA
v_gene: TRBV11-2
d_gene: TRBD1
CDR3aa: CASSYRQGAGTGELFF
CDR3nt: TGTGCCAGCAGCTATAGACAGGGGGCGGGTACCGGGGAGCTGTTTTTT

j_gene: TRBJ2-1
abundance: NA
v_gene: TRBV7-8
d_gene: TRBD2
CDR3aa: CASSLASGRDFGQQFF
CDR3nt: TGTGCCAGCAGCTTAGCCAGCGGGAGGGATTTCGGTCAGCAGTTCTTC

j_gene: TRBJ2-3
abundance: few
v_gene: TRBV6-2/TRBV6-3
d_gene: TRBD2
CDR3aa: CASSYAGEGDTQYF
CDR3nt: TGTGCCAGCAGTTACGCGGGAGAAGGAGATACGCAGTATTTT

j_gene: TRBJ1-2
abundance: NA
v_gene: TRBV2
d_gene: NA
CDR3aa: CASSLSDLYGYTF
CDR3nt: TGTGCCAGCAGTTTGTCAGACCTCTATGGCTACACCTTC

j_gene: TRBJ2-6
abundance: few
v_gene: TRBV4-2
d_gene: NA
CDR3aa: CASSHGLSSGANVLTF
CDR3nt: TGTGCCAGCAGCCACGGTTTGAGCTCTGGGGCCAACGTCCTGACTTTC

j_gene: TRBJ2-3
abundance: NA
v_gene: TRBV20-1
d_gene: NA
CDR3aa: CSARDQAASTDTQYF
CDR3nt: TGCAGTGCTAGAGATCAAGCGGCCAGCACAGATACGCAGTATTTT

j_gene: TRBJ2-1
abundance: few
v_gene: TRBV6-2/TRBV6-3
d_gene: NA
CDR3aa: CASTAPYNEQFF
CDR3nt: TGTGCCAGCACGGCTCCTTACAATGAGCAGTTCTTC

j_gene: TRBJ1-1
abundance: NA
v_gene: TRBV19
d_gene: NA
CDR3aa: CASSINGRTEAFF
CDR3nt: TGTGCCAGTAGTATTAACGGTCGCACTGAAGCTTTCTTT

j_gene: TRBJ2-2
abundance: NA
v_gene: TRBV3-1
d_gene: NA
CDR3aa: CASSLSVNTGELFF
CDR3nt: TGTGCCAGCAGTCTTTCAGTTAACACCGGGGAGCTGTTTTTT

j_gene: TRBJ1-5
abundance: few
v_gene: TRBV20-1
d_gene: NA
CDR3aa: CSASFSNDQPQHF
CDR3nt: TGCAGTGCTAGTTTCTCCAACGATCAGCCCCAGCATTTT

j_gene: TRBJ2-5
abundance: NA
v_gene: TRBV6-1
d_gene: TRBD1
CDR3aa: CASIGGQGDWETQYF
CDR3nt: TGTGCCAGCATCGGTGGGCAGGGGGATTGGGAGACCCAGTACTTC

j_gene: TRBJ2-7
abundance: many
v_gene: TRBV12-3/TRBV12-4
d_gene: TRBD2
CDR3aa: CASSQFVRSASSGITYEQYF
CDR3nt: TGTGCCAGCAGTCAGTTTGTTCGGTCGGCGAGTAGCGGGATCACCTACGAGCAGTACTTC

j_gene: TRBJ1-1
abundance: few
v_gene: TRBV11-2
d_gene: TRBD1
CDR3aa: CASSPGQHTEAFF
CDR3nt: TGTGCCAGCAGCCCGGGACAGCACACTGAAGCTTTCTTT

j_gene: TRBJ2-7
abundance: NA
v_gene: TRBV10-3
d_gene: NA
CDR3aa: CAISGQVGSYEQYF
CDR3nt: TGTGCCATCAGTGGGCAGGTTGGCTCCTACGAGCAGTACTTC

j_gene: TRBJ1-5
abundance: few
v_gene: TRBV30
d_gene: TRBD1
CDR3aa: CAWSRTGSNQPQHF
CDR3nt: TGTGCCTGGAGTCGGACAGGTTCCAATCAGCCCCAGCATTTT

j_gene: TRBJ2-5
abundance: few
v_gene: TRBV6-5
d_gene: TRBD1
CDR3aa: CASSHYLRGRETQYF
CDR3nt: TGTGCCAGCAGTCATTATTTAAGGGGGCGGGAGACCCAGTACTTC